This T cell receptor (beta chain) was identified in a study of shared clonotypes between healthy human individuals. V lost 2 bases to trimming and J lost 2 bases; unmatched junction nucleotides: 6. Germline V CDR1 and CDR2: SGHRS, YFSETQ. The CDR3 sequence is 15 residues long. TCRdb's table, derived via immunoSEQ multiplex PCR, lists solely in-frame clones and lacks some. The sample yields 650,000 to 750,000 clones, less than 80% seen once. Sequencing was done on a sample of memory CD4+ T cells sorted from blood. Subset given: CD45RA-negative fraction. This sequence was found in a woman aged 25-40 years in good health. This chain connects TRBV5-1 to TRBJ2-5; 7 nucleotides align to TRBD2. CDR3 nucleotide sequence: TGCGCCAGCAGCTTCCTTGGCGGGAGACAAGAGACCCAGTACTTC. Its protein is CASSFLGGRQETQYF.